Listed below are T cell receptor beta chains from one sample, sequenced in a study of CD8 T cells in Susac syndrome. One entry per CDR3 protein, called by TCRdb with MiXCR from the immunoSEQ multiplex PCR reads. The repertoire holds fewer than 250,000 distinct CDR3 sequences, with approximately 93% as singletons. The sample taken for sequencing was CD4+ T cells from PBMCs. These receptors were obtained from a human donor in good health. Both conserved end residues are part of each CDR3. The D gene is left open where the match is weak. Clone size is stated in some rows and not others, as once, few, many or a class when expanded.

clone size	D gene	V gene	J gene	CDR3 protein	CDR3 DNA
NA	NA	TRBV3-1	TRBJ2-5	CASSLTTGRSQETQYF	TGTGCCAGCAGCCTAACAACAGGAAGATCCCAAGAGACCCAGTACTTC
once	TRBD1	TRBV12-3/TRBV12-4	TRBJ1-2	CASSFLQGRSNYGYTF	TGTGCCAGCAGCTTCCTACAGGGGCGATCTAACTATGGCTACACCTTC
NA	NA	TRBV20-1	TRBJ2-7	CSARVDGASYEQYF	TGCAGTGCTAGAGTGGACGGGGCGTCCTACGAGCAGTACTTC
NA	NA	TRBV5-1	TRBJ1-1	CASSLPGVNTEAFF	TGCGCCAGCAGCTTGCCCGGGGTGAACACTGAAGCTTTCTTT
NA	NA	TRBV19	TRBJ1-4	CASKGWGREKLFF	TGTGCCTCAAAGGGGTGGGGCAGAGAAAAACTGTTTTTT
NA	TRBD1	TRBV20-1	TRBJ1-1	CSARDPRTGRGTEAFF	TGCAGTGCTAGAGATCCCCGGACAGGGAGGGGCACTGAAGCTTTCTTT
NA	NA	TRBV9	TRBJ2-3	CASSVGSEDRLRGTQYF	TGTGCCAGCAGCGTAGGGTCGGAGGACCGTCTGAGGGGTACGCAGTATTTT
NA	NA	TRBV2	TRBJ2-7	CASSIGLSSYEQYF	TGTGCCAGCAGCATCGGACTCAGCTCCTACGAGCAGTACTTC
NA	TRBD1	TRBV28	TRBJ1-2	CASLDRLYGYTF	TGTGCCAGCCTGGACAGGCTCTATGGCTACACCTTC
NA	TRBD1	TRBV4-1	TRBJ2-1	CASSQGETGASGSSYNEQFF	TGCGCCAGCAGCCAAGGTGAGACAGGGGCTTCGGGGAGCTCCTACAATGAGCAGTTCTTC
NA	TRBD1	TRBV27	TRBJ2-1	CASSLRDRGLDEQFF	TGTGCCAGCAGTTTACGGGACAGGGGGCTGGATGAGCAGTTCTTC
NA	TRBD1	TRBV5-1	TRBJ2-2	CASSVRAGGQGVAGELFF	TGCGCCAGCAGCGTAAGGGCGGGCGGACAGGGTGTCGCCGGGGAGCTGTTTTTT
NA	NA	TRBV3-1	TRBJ2-3	CASSSTGGTDTQYF	TGTGCCAGCAGCTCTACGGGGGGCACAGATACGCAGTATTTT
NA	TRBD1	TRBV5-4	TRBJ1-2	CASSLVPRGHGYTF	TGTGCCAGCAGCTTGGTCCCCAGGGGGCATGGCTACACCTTC
NA	NA	TRBV3-1	TRBJ1-1	CASSHVTEAFF	TGTGCCAGCAGCCATGTCACTGAAGCTTTCTTT
NA	NA	TRBV2	TRBJ1-1	CASSVRLQGTEAFF	TGTGCCAGCAGTGTCAGGTTGCAGGGGACTGAAGCTTTCTTT
NA	NA	TRBV2	TRBJ2-1	CASSAEESSYNEQFF	TGTGCCAGCAGTGCGGAGGAGTCCTCCTACAATGAGCAGTTCTTC
NA	NA	TRBV19	TRBJ2-3	CASSPTRWGATDTQYF	TGTGCCAGTAGTCCCACGCGGTGGGGGGCCACAGATACGCAGTATTTT
NA	NA	TRBV20-1	TRBJ2-7	CSALLGRQSSYEQYF	TGCAGTGCCCTCCTGGGACGGCAGAGCTCCTACGAGCAGTACTTC
NA	TRBD2	TRBV29-1	TRBJ2-5	CSADPSGGEETQYF	TGCAGCGCTGACCCTAGCGGGGGGGAAGAGACCCAGTACTTC
once	NA	TRBV2	TRBJ1-5	CASERESNQPQHF	TGTGCCAGCGAACGGGAAAGCAATCAGCCCCAGCATTTT
once	TRBD1	TRBV10-3	TRBJ1-1	CAIKRQGFGNTEAFF	TGTGCCATCAAACGACAGGGATTCGGGAACACTGAAGCTTTCTTT
NA	NA	TRBV5-1	TRBJ2-2	CASRAQINTGELFF	TGCGCCAGCAGAGCCCAAATAAACACCGGGGAGCTGTTTTTT
NA	TRBD2	TRBV28	TRBJ2-1	CASSAGVAPYNEQFF	TGTGCCAGCAGTGCGGGGGTTGCTCCCTACAATGAGCAGTTCTTC
NA	NA	TRBV5-1	TRBJ2-2	CASCRLDGELFF	TGCGCCAGCTGTAGGTTGGACGGGGAGCTGTTTTTT
NA	NA	TRBV5-5	TRBJ1-4	CASSFYSGHEKLFF	TGTGCCAGCAGCTTCTACAGCGGGCATGAAAAACTGTTTTTT
few	TRBD2	TRBV4-1	TRBJ2-7	CASSPGGWEQYF	TGCGCCAGCAGCCCGGGAGGGTGGGAGCAGTACTTC
NA	NA	TRBV28	TRBJ1-2	CASSLRVGNGYTF	TGTGCCAGCAGTTTGAGGGTCGGGAATGGCTACACCTTC
once	NA	TRBV29-1	TRBJ1-2	CSGLRGDDGYTF	TGCAGCGGCCTAAGAGGGGACGATGGCTACACCTTC
NA	NA	TRBV19	TRBJ1-4	CASTPGPSRDEKLFF	TGTGCCAGTACCCCCGGACCTTCACGGGATGAAAAACTGTTTTTT
NA	TRBD2	TRBV20-1	TRBJ2-3	CSGLAVEDTQYF	TGCAGTGGACTAGCGGTGGAAGATACGCAGTATTTT
NA	NA	TRBV11-2	TRBJ1-3	CATTPNRGSGNTIYF	TGTGCCACAACCCCCAATAGAGGCTCTGGAAACACCATATATTTT
NA	NA	TRBV28	TRBJ1-2	CASSLGQRGYTF	TGTGCCAGCAGTTTAGGGCAGAGGGGCTACACCTTC
NA	NA	TRBV14	TRBJ1-2	CASSQDLTGSRGYTF	TGTGCCAGCAGCCAAGATCTGACCGGGTCCCGGGGCTACACCTTC
NA	NA	TRBV3-1	TRBJ1-4	CASSLPTREKLFF	TGTGCCAGCAGCCTCCCCACCCGTGAAAAACTGTTTTTT
NA	TRBD2	TRBV5-4	TRBJ2-5	CASSPGLAGSGETQYF	TGTGCCAGCAGCCCGGGACTAGCGGGTTCGGGAGAGACCCAGTACTTC
NA	NA	TRBV7-3	TRBJ1-1	CASSLVSENTEAFF	TGTGCCAGCAGCTTAGTGTCGGAAAACACTGAAGCTTTCTTT
NA	NA	TRBV7-9	TRBJ2-1	CASSSLGRGANEQFF	TGTGCCAGCAGCTCCTTGGGGCGGGGAGCAAATGAGCAGTTCTTC
once	NA	TRBV20-1	TRBJ2-1	CSARTGPRPPYNEQFF	TGCAGTGCTAGGACCGGGCCCAGACCCCCCTACAATGAGCAGTTCTTC
NA	NA	TRBV5-6	TRBJ2-3	CASSLQGRLRSDTQYF	TGTGCCAGCAGCTTGCAGGGGCGCCTTAGGTCAGATACGCAGTATTTT
NA	NA	TRBV9	TRBJ1-2	CASSVLAGGGSTYGYTF	TGTGCCAGCAGCGTTTTGGCGGGCGGCGGTTCAACTTATGGCTACACCTTC
NA	NA	TRBV29-1	TRBJ2-3	CSVPGVLHTDTQYF	TGCAGCGTTCCGGGTGTGTTGCACACAGATACGCAGTATTTT
NA	NA	TRBV5-1	TRBJ2-7	CASSLEDSYEQYF	TGCGCCAGCAGCTTGGAGGACTCCTACGAGCAGTACTTC
once	NA	TRBV9	TRBJ2-1	CASSVAPGLYNEQFF	TGTGCCAGCAGCGTAGCCCCCGGGCTTTACAATGAGCAGTTCTTC
once	NA	TRBV5-1	TRBJ1-4	CASSLTPPGTATNEKLFF	TGCGCCAGCAGCTTGACCCCTCCTGGGACTGCAACTAATGAAAAACTGTTTTTT
NA	NA	TRBV13	TRBJ1-1	CASSSSGILAFF	TGTGCCAGCAGCTCGTCAGGGATTTTGGCTTTCTTT
NA	NA	TRBV5-1	TRBJ2-2	CASSLVGKVTGELFF	TGCGCCAGCAGCTTGGTAGGCAAGGTCACCGGGGAGCTGTTTTTT
NA	NA	TRBV29-1	TRBJ1-4	CSVFTGEKLFF	TGCAGCGTTTTTACAGGGGAAAAACTGTTTTTT
NA	NA	TRBV7-2	TRBJ1-2	CASSLVSGYGYTF	TGTGCCAGCAGCTTAGTCTCAGGGTATGGCTACACCTTC
NA	NA	TRBV19	TRBJ2-5	CASSPRGAPTQYF	TGTGCCAGTAGCCCCCGGGGGGCCCCGACCCAGTACTTC
NA	NA	TRBV19	TRBJ2-5	CASGGGRETQYF	TGTGCCAGTGGGGGAGGACGCGAGACCCAGTACTTC
NA	NA	TRBV5-1	TRBJ1-6	CASSLAGVDNSPLHF	TGCGCCAGCAGCTTGGCAGGGGTGGATAATTCACCCCTCCACTTT
NA	TRBD1	TRBV4-3	TRBJ2-3	CASSDRGYTDTQYF	TGCGCCAGCAGCGACAGGGGGTACACAGATACGCAGTATTTT
NA	NA	TRBV29-1	TRBJ2-2	CSVTRGGSGELFF	TGCAGCGTGACAAGGGGGGGCAGCGGGGAGCTGTTTTTT